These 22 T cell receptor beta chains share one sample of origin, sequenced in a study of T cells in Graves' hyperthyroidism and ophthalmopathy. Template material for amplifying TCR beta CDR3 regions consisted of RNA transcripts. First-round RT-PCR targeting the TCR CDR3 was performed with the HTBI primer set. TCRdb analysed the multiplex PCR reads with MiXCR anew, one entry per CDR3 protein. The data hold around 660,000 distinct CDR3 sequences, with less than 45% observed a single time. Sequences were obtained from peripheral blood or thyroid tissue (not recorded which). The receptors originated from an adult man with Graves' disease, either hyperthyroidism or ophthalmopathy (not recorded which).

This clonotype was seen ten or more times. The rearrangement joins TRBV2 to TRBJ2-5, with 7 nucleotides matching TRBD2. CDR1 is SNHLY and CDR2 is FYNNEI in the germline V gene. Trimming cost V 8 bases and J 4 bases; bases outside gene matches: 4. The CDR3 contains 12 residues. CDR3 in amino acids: CASERESETQYF. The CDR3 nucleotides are TGTGCCAGCGAGCGGGAATCAGAGACCCAGTACTTC.

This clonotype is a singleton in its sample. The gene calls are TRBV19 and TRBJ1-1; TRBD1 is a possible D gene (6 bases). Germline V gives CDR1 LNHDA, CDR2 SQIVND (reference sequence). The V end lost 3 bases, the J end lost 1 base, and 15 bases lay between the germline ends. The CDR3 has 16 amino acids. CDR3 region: CASSMRRVTGNTEAFF. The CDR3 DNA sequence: TGTGCCAGTAGTATGAGGCGGGTGACAGGGAACACTGAAGCTTTCTTT.

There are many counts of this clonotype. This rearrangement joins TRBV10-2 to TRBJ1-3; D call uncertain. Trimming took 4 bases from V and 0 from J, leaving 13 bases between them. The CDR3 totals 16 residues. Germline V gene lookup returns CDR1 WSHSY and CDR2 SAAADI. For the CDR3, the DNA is TGCGCCAGCAGTGTTTGGGATCTGAGCTCTGGAAACACCATATATTTT. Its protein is CASSVWDLSSGNTIYF.

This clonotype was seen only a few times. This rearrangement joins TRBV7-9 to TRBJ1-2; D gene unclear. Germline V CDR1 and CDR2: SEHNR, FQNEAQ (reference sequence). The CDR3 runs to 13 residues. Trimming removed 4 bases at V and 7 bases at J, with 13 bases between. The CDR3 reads CASSSPRESGYTF. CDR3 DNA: TGTGCCAGCAGCTCACCGAGGGAGTCTGGCTACACCTTC.

The CDR3 DNA reads as TGTGCCAGTAGTACAGGGCTTATGAACACTGAAGCTTTCTTT. Amino acid sequence: CASSTGLMNTEAFF. The chain is built from TRBV19 and TRBJ1-1; D may be TRBD1 (5 bases). V dropped 4 bases and J dropped 0 bases, with 9 bases sitting between them. Germline loops: CDR1 LNHDA, CDR2 SQIVND (reference sequence). This CDR3 spans 14 amino acids.

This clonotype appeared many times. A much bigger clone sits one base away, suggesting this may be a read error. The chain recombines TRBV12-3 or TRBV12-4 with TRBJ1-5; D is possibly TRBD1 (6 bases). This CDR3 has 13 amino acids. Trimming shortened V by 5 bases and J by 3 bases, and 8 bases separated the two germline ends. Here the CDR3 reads CASSQGTNQPQHF. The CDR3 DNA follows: TGTGCCAGCAGTCAGGGGACCAATCAGCCCCAGCATTTT.

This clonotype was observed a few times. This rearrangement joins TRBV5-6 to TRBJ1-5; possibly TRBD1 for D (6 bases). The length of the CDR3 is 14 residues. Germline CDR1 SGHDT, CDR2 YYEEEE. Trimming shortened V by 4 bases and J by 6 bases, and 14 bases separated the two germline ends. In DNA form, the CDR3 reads TGTGCCAGCAGCGAAGGAGGGGGAAGTCAGCCCCAGCATTTT. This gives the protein CASSEGGGSQPQHF. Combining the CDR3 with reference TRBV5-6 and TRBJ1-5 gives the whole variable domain DAGVTQSPTHLIKTRGQQVTLRCSPKSGHDTVSWYQQALGQGPQFIFQYYEEEERQRGNFPDRFSGHQFPNYSSELNVNALLLGDSALYLCASSEGGGSQPQHFGDGTRLSIL.

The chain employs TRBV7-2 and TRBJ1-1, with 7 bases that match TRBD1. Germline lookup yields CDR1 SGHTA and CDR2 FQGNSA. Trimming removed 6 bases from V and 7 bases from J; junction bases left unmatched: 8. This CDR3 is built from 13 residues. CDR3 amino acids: CASSSGQIIEAFF. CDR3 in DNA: TGTGCCAGCAGTTCGGGACAGATCATTGAAGCTTTCTTT. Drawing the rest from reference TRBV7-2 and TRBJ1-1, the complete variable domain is GAGVSQSPSNKVTEKGKDVELRCDPISGHTALYWYRQSLGQGLEFLIYFQGNSAPDKSGLPSDRFSAERTGGSVSTLTIQRTQQEDSAVYLCASSSGQIIEAFFGQGTRLTVV.

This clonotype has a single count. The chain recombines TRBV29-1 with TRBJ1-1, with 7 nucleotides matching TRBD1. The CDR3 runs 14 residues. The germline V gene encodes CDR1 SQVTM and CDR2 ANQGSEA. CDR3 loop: CSLGTARTNTEAFF. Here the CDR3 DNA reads TGCAGTCTCGGGACAGCGAGAACGAACACTGAAGCTTTCTTT.

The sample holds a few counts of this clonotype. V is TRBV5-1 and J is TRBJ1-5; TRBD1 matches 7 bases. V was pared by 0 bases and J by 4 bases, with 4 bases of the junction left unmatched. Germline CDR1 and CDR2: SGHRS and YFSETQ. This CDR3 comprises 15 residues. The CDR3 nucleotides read TGCGCCAGCAGCTTGGAGGGACAGATTAATCAGCCCCAGCATTTT. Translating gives CASSLEGQINQPQHF.

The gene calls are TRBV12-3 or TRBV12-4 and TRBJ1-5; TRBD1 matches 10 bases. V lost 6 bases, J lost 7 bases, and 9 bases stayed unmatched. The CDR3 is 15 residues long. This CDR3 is CASSPTGGVGQPQHF. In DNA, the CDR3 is TGTGCCAGCAGCCCGACAGGGGGCGTGGGGCAGCCCCAGCATTTT.

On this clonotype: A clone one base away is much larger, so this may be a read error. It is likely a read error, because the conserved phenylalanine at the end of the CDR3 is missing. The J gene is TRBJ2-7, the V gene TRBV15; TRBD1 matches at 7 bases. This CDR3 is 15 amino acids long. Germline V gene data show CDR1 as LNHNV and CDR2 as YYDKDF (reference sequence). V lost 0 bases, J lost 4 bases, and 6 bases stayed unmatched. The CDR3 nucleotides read TGTGCCACCAGCAGAGAAGGGGACAGTTTTTACGAGCAGTACCTC. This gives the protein CATSREGDSFYEQYL.

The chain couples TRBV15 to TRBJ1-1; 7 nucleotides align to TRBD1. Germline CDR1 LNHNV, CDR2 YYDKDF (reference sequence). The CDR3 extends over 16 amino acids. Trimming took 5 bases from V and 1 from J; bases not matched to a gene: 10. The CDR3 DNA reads TGTGCCACCAGCGGAAACCCGGGACAGACGAACACTGAAGCTTTCTTT. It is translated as CATSGNPGQTNTEAFF.

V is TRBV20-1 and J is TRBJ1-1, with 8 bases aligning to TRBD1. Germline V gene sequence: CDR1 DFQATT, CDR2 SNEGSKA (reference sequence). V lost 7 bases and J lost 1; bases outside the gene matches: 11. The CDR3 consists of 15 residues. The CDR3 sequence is CSVAGGGPSNTEAFF. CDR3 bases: TGCAGTGTCGCAGGGGGCGGGCCCTCGAACACTGAAGCTTTCTTT.

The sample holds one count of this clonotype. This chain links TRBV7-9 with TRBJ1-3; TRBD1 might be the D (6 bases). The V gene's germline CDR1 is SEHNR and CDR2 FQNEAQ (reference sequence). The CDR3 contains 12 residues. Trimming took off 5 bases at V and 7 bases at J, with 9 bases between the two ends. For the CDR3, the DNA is TGTGCCAGCAGCGGACAGCCGAACACCATATATTTT. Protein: CASSGQPNTIYF. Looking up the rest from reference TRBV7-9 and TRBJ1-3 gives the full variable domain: DTGVSQNPRHKITKRGQNVTFRCDPISEHNRLYWYRQTLGQGPEFLTYFQNEAQLEKSRLLSDRFSAERPKGSFSTLEIQRTEQGDSAMYLCASSGQPNTIYFGEGSWLTVV.

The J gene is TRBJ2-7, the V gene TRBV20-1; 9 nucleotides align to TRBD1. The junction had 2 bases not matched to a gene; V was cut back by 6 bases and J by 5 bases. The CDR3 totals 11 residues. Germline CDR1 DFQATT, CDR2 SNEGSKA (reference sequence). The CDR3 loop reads CSAGDRDEQYF. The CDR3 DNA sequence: TGCAGTGCCGGGGACAGGGACGAGCAGTACTTC.

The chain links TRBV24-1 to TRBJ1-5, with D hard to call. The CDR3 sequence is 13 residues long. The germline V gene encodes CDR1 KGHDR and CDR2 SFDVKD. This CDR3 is CARESAASQPQHF. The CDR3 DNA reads TGTGCTAGAGAATCGGCTGCCAGTCAGCCCCAGCATTTT.

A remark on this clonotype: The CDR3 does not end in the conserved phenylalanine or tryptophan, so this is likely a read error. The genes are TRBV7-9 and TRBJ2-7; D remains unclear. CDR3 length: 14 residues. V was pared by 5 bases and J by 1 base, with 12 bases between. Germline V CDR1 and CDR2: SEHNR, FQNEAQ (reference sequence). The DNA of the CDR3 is TGTGCCAGCAGCCCATCTGCGGTTTCCTACGAGCAGTACCTC. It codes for CASSPSAVSYEQYL.

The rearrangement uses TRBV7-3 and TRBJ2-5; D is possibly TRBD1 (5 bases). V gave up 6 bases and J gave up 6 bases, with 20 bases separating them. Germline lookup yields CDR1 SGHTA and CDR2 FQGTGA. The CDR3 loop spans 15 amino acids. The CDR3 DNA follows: TGTGCCAGCAGTCCTACGACAGAGAGGTCCAAGACCCAGTACTTC. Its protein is CASSPTTERSKTQYF.

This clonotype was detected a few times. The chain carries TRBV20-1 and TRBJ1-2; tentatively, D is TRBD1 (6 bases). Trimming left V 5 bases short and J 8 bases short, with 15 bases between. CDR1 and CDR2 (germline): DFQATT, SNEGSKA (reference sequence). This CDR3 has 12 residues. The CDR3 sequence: CSAPLRGLGYTF. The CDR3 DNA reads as TGCAGTGCTCCTCTTAGGGGGTTGGGCTACACCTTC.

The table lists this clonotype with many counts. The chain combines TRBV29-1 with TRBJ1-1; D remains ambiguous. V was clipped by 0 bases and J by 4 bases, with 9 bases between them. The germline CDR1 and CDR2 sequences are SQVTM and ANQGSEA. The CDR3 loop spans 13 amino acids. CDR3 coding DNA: TGCAGCGTTGAAGAGGCAGCGTTCACTGAAGCTTTCTTT. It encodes CSVEEAAFTEAFF.

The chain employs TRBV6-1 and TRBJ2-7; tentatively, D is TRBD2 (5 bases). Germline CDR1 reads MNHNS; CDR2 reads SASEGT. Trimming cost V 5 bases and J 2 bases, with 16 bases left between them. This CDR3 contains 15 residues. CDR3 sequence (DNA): TGTGCCAGCAGTTATAATAGCGACCCCACCTACGAGCAGTACTTC. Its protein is CASSYNSDPTYEQYF.